This T cell receptor (beta chain) was sequenced in a study of shared clonotypes between healthy human individuals. Study-wide background: The plates for each donor numbered three CD4 naive, three CD4 memory, two CD8 naive and one CD8 memory.

From germline, CDR1 is SGDLS and CDR2 YYNGEE. The CDR3 sequence is 17 residues long. The V segment lost 3 bases and the J segment 0 bases; nucleotides outside the gene matches: 8. Measured with immunoSEQ multiplex PCR; TCRdb has only the in-frame clones, and not every one. The sample records 950,000 to 1,300,000 clones, 65% to 80% being singletons. The chain employs TRBV9 and TRBJ2-1, with 8 bases matching TRBD2. The source is a young man in good health. Sequenced: memory CD4+ T cells sorted from blood. The subset: CD45RA-negative fraction. The CDR3, as DNA: TGTGCCAGCAGCGCTCGCCCGGGGGGGAGCTCCTACAATGAGCAGTTCTTC. Translating gives CASSARPGGSSYNEQFF.